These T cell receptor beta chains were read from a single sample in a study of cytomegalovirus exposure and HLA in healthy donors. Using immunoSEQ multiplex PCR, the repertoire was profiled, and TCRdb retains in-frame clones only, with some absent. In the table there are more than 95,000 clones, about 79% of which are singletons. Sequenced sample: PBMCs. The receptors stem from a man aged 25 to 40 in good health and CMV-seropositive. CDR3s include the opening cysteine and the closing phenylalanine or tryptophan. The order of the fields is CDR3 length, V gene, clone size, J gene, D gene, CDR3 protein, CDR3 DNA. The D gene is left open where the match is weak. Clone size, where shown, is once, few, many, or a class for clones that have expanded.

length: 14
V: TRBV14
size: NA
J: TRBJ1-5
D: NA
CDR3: CASSRSGGNQPQHF
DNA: TGTGCCAGCAGCCGATCAGGGGGCAATCAGCCCCAGCATTTT

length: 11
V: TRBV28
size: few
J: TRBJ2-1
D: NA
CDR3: CASSYANEQFF
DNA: TGTGCCAGCAGTTATGCGAATGAGCAGTTCTTC

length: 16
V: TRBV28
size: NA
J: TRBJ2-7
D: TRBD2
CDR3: CASSHRGLAGKYEQYF
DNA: TGTGCCAGCAGTCATAGGGGACTAGCGGGAAAGTACGAGCAGTACTTC

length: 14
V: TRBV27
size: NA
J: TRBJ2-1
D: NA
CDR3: CASSFRGIYNEQFF
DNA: TGTGCCAGCAGTTTTCGGGGGATCTACAATGAGCAGTTCTTC

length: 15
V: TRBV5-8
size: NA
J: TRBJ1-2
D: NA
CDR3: CASSLGFQGNYGYTF
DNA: TGTGCCAGCAGCTTGGGGTTCCAGGGGAACTATGGCTACACCTTC

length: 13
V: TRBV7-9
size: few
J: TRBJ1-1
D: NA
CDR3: CASSLVVDSEAFF
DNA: TGTGCCAGCAGCTTAGTTGTGGACAGCGAAGCTTTCTTT

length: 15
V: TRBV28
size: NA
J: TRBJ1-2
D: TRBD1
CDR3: CASSSLRGLNYGYTF
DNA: TGTGCCAGCAGTTCCCTCAGGGGGCTCAACTATGGCTACACCTTC

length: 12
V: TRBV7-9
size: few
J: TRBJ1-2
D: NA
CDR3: CSSSLALLGTIF
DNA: TGTTCCAGCAGCTTAGCTTTGCTAGGCACGATCTTC

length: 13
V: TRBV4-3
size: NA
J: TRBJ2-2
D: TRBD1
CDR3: CASSQHRGRELFF
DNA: TGCGCCAGCAGCCAGCACAGGGGTCGGGAGCTGTTTTTT

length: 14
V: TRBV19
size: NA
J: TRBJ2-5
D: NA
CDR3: CASSIKLLQETQYF
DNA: TGTGCCAGTAGTATAAAGTTACTTCAAGAGACCCAGTACTTC

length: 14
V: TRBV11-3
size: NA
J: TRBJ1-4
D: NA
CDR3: CASSFMVRNEKLFF
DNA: TGTGCCAGCAGCTTTATGGTGAGAAATGAAAAACTGTTTTTT

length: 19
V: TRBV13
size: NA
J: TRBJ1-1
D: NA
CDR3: CASSSAWVGHLTMNTEAFF
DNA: TGTGCCAGCAGCTCCGCTTGGGTTGGACACCTCACGATGAACACTGAAGCTTTCTTT

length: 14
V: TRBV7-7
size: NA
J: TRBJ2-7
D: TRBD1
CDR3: CASSRGQGAYEQYF
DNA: TGTGCTAGCTCAAGGGGACAGGGCGCGTACGAGCAGTACTTC

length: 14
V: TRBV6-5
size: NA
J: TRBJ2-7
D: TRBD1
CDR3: CASSYSTGGDEQYF
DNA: TGTGCCAGCAGTTACTCCACAGGGGGCGACGAGCAGTACTTC

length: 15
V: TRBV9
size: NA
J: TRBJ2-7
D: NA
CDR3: CASSPWGPPSYEQYF
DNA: TGTGCCAGCAGCCCTTGGGGGCCGCCGTCCTACGAGCAGTACTTC

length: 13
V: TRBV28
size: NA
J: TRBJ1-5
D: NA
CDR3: CASSFVGGQPQHF
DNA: TGTGCCAGCAGCTTTGTCGGCGGTCAGCCCCAGCATTTT

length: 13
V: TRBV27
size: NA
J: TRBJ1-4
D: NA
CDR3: CASRRGFYEKLFF
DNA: TGTGCCAGCCGACGGGGGTTTTATGAAAAACTGTTTTTT

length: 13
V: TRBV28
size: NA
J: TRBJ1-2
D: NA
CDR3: CASSFVRNYGYTF
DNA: TGTGCCAGCAGTTTCGTACGGAACTATGGCTACACCTTC

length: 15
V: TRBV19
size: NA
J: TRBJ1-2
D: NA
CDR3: CASRLLNRDDYGYTF
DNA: TGTGCCAGTAGATTACTTAACAGGGACGACTATGGCTACACCTTC

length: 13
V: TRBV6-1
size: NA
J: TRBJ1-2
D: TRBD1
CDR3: CATSRTGRYGYTF
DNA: TGTGCCACCTCACGGACAGGGCGCTATGGCTACACCTTC

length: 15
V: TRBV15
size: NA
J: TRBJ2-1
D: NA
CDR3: CATSRGDSSHNEQFF
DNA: TGTGCCACCAGCAGAGGGGACTCAAGCCACAATGAGCAGTTCTTC

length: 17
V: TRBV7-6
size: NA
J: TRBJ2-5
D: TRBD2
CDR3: CASSLMKRGLTQETQYF
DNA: TGTGCCAGCAGCTTAATGAAGCGGGGGCTAACACAAGAGACCCAGTACTTC

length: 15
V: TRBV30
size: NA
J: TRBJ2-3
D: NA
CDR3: CAWSVGGGSTDTQYF
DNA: TGTGCCTGGAGTGTAGGGGGGGGGAGCACAGATACGCAGTATTTT

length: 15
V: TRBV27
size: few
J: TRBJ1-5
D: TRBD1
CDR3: CASSVITGGSGPQHF
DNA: TGTGCCAGCAGCGTTATTACAGGGGGATCGGGACCCCAGCATTTT

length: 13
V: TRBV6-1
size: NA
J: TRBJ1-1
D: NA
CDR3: CASSELGPTEAFF
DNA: TGTGCCAGCAGTGAACTAGGCCCTACTGAAGCTTTCTTT

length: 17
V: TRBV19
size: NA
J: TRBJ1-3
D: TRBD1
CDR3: CASSILGGLYSGNTIYF
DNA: TGTGCCAGTAGTATATTAGGGGGCCTCTACTCTGGAAACACCATATATTTT

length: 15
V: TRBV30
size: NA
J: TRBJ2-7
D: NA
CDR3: CAWSVGGGASYEQYF
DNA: TGTGCCTGGAGTGTAGGAGGCGGGGCTTCCTACGAGCAGTACTTC

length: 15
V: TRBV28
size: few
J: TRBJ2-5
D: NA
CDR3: CASSFPRDTGETQYF
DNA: TGTGCCAGCAGTTTCCCCCGGGACACGGGAGAGACCCAGTACTTC

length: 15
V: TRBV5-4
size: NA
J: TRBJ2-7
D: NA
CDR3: CASSSPSASSYEQYF
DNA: TGTGCCAGCAGCAGTCCTAGCGCTAGCTCCTACGAGCAGTACTTC

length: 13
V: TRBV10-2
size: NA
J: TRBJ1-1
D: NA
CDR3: CASSAVLYTEAFF
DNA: TGCGCCAGCAGTGCGGTCTTATACACTGAAGCTTTCTTT

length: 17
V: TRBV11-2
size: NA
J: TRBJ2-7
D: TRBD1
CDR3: CASSLGRLTGLPYEQYF
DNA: TGTGCCAGCAGCTTGGGCCGCCTGACAGGGCTACCCTACGAGCAGTACTTC

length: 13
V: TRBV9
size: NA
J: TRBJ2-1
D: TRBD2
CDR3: CASSVTAGDEQFF
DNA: TGTGCCAGCAGCGTAACGGCGGGAGATGAGCAGTTCTTC

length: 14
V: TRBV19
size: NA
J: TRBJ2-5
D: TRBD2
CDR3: CASSMLAGDETQYF
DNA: TGTGCCAGTAGTATGCTAGCGGGGGACGAGACCCAGTACTTC

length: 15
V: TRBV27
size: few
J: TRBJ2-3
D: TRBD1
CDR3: CASSLGTGETDTQYF
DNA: TGTGCCAGCAGTTTGGGAACAGGGGAAACAGATACGCAGTATTTT

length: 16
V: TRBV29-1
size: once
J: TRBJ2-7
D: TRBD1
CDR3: CSVSSYFRTGTSEQYF
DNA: TGCAGCGTCTCGAGCTACTTCAGGACAGGGACGTCCGAGCAGTACTTC

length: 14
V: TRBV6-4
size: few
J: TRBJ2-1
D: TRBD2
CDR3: CASSEGTSGNEQFF
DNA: TGTGCCAGCAGTGAGGGGACTAGCGGCAATGAGCAGTTCTTC

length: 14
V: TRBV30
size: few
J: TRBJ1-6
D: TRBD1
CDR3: CAWRSGGDNSPLHF
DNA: TGTGCCTGGAGGTCAGGGGGAGATAATTCACCCCTCCACTTT

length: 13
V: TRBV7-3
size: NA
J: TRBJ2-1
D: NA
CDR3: CASGRGSYNEQFF
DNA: TGTGCCAGCGGGCGGGGCTCCTACAATGAGCAGTTCTTC

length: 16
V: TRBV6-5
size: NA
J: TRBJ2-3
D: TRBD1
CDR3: CASSYSGRGRADTQYF
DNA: TGTGCCAGCAGTTACTCGGGCAGGGGGCGGGCAGATACGCAGTATTTT

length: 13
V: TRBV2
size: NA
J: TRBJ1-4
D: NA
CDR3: CASSASRDEKLFF
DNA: TGTGCCAGCAGCGCTTCGCGGGATGAAAAACTGTTTTTT

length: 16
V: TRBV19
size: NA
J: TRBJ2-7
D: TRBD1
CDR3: CASSDPGTGGVYEQYF
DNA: TGTGCCAGTAGTGACCCCGGGACAGGGGGCGTCTACGAGCAGTACTTC

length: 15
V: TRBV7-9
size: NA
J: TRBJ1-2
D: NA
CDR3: CSSSGDGGFYYGYTF
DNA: TGTTCCAGCAGTGGGGACGGGGGGTTTTATTATGGCTACACCTTC